The TCR beta chain under discussion was sequenced for a study of human T cells and chemical hapten exposure. Time point reported: patch test 2, 6 weeks after DPC sensitization. Documented treatment: therapeutic diphenylcyclopropenone sensitization with weekly scalp DPC. In every case, blood was obtained before the patch test was applied. Non-pregnant alopecia patients aged 18 to 70, suitable for DPC therapy. This clonotype was recorded many times. The library labeled individual cDNA molecules by adding unique molecular identifiers to them. MiXCR, applied by TCRdb to the RACE reads, yields one record per CDR3 protein. The sample records over 35,000 distinct CDR3 sequences, more than 8.5% being singletons. V lost 5 bases to trimming and J lost 7 bases; unmatched junction nucleotides: 4. This CDR3 has 12 amino acids. The germline V gene has CDR1 MNHNY and CDR2 SVGAGI (reference sequence).

This receptor was taken from a woman in her thirties or forties with alopecia areata. Some clones in this sample may be carry-over from other donors' samples. The sample here was whole blood, taken in connection with sensitization to the hapten diphenylcyclopropenone (DPC). The gene calls are TRBV6-6 and TRBJ2-7; 8 nucleotides line up with TRBD2. The CDR3 coding sequence is TGTGCCAGCAGTAGGGTAGCGGGGGAGCAGTACTTC. This codes for CASSRVAGEQYF.